This T cell receptor beta chain comes out of a study of blood T cell repertoires in COVID-19 (dated by TCRdb to 2019 to 2021). For the wider study: Collaborator samples came from the United States, Italy and Spain and covered acute and convalescent phases of COVID-19. Where HLA class I and class II types were available, the types were taken from metadata supplied by the sample provider, not from assay-based typing. Nearly every sample came with metadata listing a de-identified subject ID, COVID-19 status, age in years and sex. The prospective study material was composed of cDNA or gDNA derived from T cells, B-cell-depleted T cells, or PBMCs. Subjects who had been exposed to COVID-19, were actively infected with it, or had recovered from it provided the deeply sampled blood TCRbeta repertoires that made up the dataset. The repertoires were made available in a free public database intended to serve as a resource for research on the immune response to SARS-CoV-2. Samples were obtained from the ongoing ImmuneRACE study (first 160 participants) and from 1,254 subjects provided by 6 global collaborators.

The immunoSEQ Assay, a bias-controlled multiplex PCR, was used to amplify TCRbeta CDR3 regions from genomic DNA. Concerning the study's data processing: Nucleated cell counts per sample were estimated from amplification of reference gene primers within the assay. To quantify the absolute abundance of each unique TCRbeta CDR3 rearrangement, sequence reads were collapsed and filtered. Productive Simpson clonality was computed per sample as the square root of Simpson's diversity index over productive rearrangements. Sourced from immuneACCESS, this table was stored by TCRdb with only in-frame sequences that have V and J called. A share of the clones is absent; for the studies checked, an unresolved V gene accounts for under half, and the remainder has no known explanation. V, J and clone size are those of that table, while D and trimming were read from the DNA. The sample contains nearly 110,000 clones, about nine tenths of them found a single time. The top ten clonotypes cover around 1.3% of the sample.

Collaborating institutions collected whole blood in K2EDTA tubes following their own protocols. For TCRbeta analysis, collaborators shipped samples in one of three forms: frozen whole blood, isolated PBMCs, or DNA extracted from either of those sample types. As regards this clone: There is no known antigen for this receptor. No clone much larger than this one lies a single base away; base qualities are absent.

Overall study outcomes, separate from this receptor: The amount of clinical and demographic metadata varied by source and participant and was provided uncurated.

V is reduced by 1 base and J by 0 bases, leaving a spacing of 16 bases between them. From the germline V gene, CDR1 is SGHAT and CDR2 is FQNNGV. Measured from the cysteine to the phenylalanine, the CDR3 is 18 residues long. Solely the CDR3 DNA is kept, with 54 bases framed from the first base. The sample consisted of peripheral blood. The chain uses TRBV11-2 and TRBJ2-1; TRBD2 is a weak D gene call, 6 bases matching. This clonotype was sampled from a woman in her twenties or thirties with acute or convalescent COVID-19. The DNA sequence is as follows: TGTGCCAGCAGCTTAGCCGCGGGACCTCCTAGCTCCTACAATGAGCAGTTCTTC. It translates to CASSLAAGPPSSYNEQFF.